The clone carrying this T cell receptor beta chain was counted between two and nine times. Bulk CD8+ and CD4+ cells came from magnetic negative isolation; CD8+ TEMRA by FACS. Reverse transcription used about 0.45 to 1 ug RNA and random hexamers. TCRdb re-called the immunoSEQ multiplex PCR reads with MiXCR, one entry per CDR3 protein. The sample contains about 52,000 distinct CDR3 sequences, 93% of which appear only once. V shed 5 bases, J shed 3 bases, and the junction held 3 bases outside the gene matches. The CDR3 covers 14 residues. The germline V gene has CDR1 MNHEY and CDR2 SMNVEV (reference sequence). The sample belongs to a study of CD8 T cells in Susac syndrome.

V gene TRBV27 combines with J gene TRBJ2-7; 11 bases agree with TRBD1. This receptor was identified in a human donor with multiple sclerosis. The sample taken for sequencing was CD8+ T cells from PBMCs. The CDR3 DNA is TGTGCCAGCAGTGTCGGGACAGGGGGCTACGAGCAGTACTTC. Its translation: CASSVGTGGYEQYF.